The T cell receptor beta chain described here comes from a study of T-cell memory formation after mild COVID-19. Broader study findings: Day 15 to 85 contractors were CD4/CD8 balanced; later expanders leaned CD4+.

This clonotype was seen ten or more times. The antigen is unknown. Libraries for TCRalpha and TCRbeta carried sample barcodes and unique molecular identifiers via 5'RACE. A single record per CDR3 protein comes from TCRdb applying MiXCR to the 5' RACE reads. Here the sample spans 100,000 to 150,000 distinct CDR3 sequences, about 15% being singletons. Germline trimming cut 2 bases from V and 3 bases from J; bases unmatched to any gene: 4. This CDR3 region has 15 residues. The germline V gene has CDR1 MNHEY and CDR2 SVGAGI. Source material: PBMCs or a T cell subset sorted from them (not recorded which). The clonotype was recovered from a man younger than 35 who had mild COVID-19 (a few samples of this study predate the infection). Cell type and time point are not known. The gene calls are TRBV6-5 and TRBJ2-1; 7 bases line up with TRBD2. The DNA of the CDR3 is TGTGCCAGCAGTTACATGGGGGGGAACTACAATGAGCAGTTCTTC. Translated, it gives CASSYMGGNYNEQFF.